These T cell receptor beta chains were read from a single sample in a study of CD4+ T cells in melanoma. Data came from immunoSEQ multiplex PCR; TCRdb stores just in-frame clones and leaves some out. The sample has 14,000 to 15,000 clones, about 60% seen once; the top ten hold 15% to 18%. Specimen: cells from a culture (not recorded whether cultured in vitro). Receptors originate from a human donor with melanoma. Both conserved end residues are part of each CDR3. The order of the fields is D gene, J gene, V gene, CDR3 protein. The D gene is left open where the match is weak.

>.|TRBJ1-3|TRBV9
CASSVASGRSGNTIYF
>.|TRBJ2-5|TRBV5-1
CASNLEPNRRETQYF
>.|TRBJ1-2|TRBV11-2
CASSLDGVGGYTF
>TRBD1|TRBJ1-2|TRBV29-1
CSATYRGGGYTF
>.|TRBJ2-2|TRBV19
CASSTGILNTGELFF
>TRBD1|TRBJ1-5|TRBV19
CASSPDRVQPQHF
>.|TRBJ2-1|TRBV6-1
CASRRDLRDEQFF
>.|TRBJ2-3|TRBV5-1
CASSLGGLGGTDTQYF
>TRBD2|TRBJ2-7|TRBV10-3
CAITRTTSGVTYEQYF
>.|TRBJ1-2|TRBV5-1
CASSAQVNYGYTF
>.|TRBJ1-5|TRBV12-2
CASRLKVAPRGRGAQPQHF
>TRBD1|TRBJ2-3|TRBV9
CASSVRQGASSTDTQYF
>.|TRBJ2-7|TRBV19
CASSVQGYEQYF
>.|TRBJ2-4|TRBV5-8
CASSPYPGPNIQYF
>TRBD1|TRBJ2-3|TRBV2
CASSEEEQGADTQYF
>TRBD1|TRBJ2-3|TRBV7-3
CASSTNQGAGQDTQYF